This T cell receptor beta chain appears in the sequencing data of a study of T cell changes during pregnancy in multiple sclerosis. The CDR3 length is 17 residues. From germline, CDR1 is LGHNA and CDR2 YSLEER. Trimming left V 2 bases short and J 5 bases short, with 22 bases between. Sequencing used immunoSEQ multiplex PCR; TCRdb keeps in-frame clones, though not all of them. The data contain under 55,000 clones, approximately 90% of them singletons. Sequencing was carried out using PBMCs (not recorded whether the cells were cultured). This clonotype was obtained from a female donor with multiple sclerosis, enrolled in a pregnancy study. V is TRBV4-3 and J is TRBJ2-7; possibly TRBD2 for D (6 bases). The CDR3, as DNA: TGCGCCAGCAGCCAACCCCGGAGAACTAGCCCCACTGACGAGCAGTACTTC. It encodes CASSQPRRTSPTDEQYF.